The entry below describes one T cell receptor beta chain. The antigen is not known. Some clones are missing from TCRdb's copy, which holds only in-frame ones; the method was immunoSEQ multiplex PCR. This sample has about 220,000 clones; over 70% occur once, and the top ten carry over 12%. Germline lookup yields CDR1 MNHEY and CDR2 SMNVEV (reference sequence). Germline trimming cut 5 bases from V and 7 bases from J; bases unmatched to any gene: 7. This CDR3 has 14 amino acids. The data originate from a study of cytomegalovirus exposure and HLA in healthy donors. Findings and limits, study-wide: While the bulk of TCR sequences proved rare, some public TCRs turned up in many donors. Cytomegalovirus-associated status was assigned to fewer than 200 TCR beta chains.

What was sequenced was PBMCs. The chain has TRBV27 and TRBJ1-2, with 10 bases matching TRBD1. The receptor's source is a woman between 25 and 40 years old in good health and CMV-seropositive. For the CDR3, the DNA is TGTGCCAGCAGTGCGTTCGACAGGGGGCCTGGCTACACCTTC. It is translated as CASSAFDRGPGYTF.